This passage covers 24 T cell receptor beta chains from one sample sequenced in a study of blood T cell repertoires in COVID-19. TCRdb keeps only in-frame clones here, not all; method: immunoSEQ multiplex PCR. The sample shows hundreds of thousands of clones, 70% to 90% of them seen only once. The sequenced sample was peripheral blood. These receptors all come from a man between 18 and 29 years old with COVID-19, enrolled during active disease.

J is TRBJ2-1 and V is TRBV27; 10 bases are shared with TRBD2. J lost 9 bases, V lost 6 bases, and 8 bases had no gene match. Germline-derived CDR1 and CDR2 are MNHEY and SMNVEV (reference sequence). The CDR3 has 14 residues. The CDR3 spells CASSSGLAGAEQFF. DNA for the CDR3: TGTGCCAGCAGCTCGGGTCTAGCGGGAGCTGAGCAGTTCTTC.

The genes are TRBV20-1 and TRBJ2-5, with D unclear. V dropped 5 bases and J dropped 4 bases, with 8 bases sitting between them. This CDR3 comprises 11 residues. In germline, CDR1 is DFQATT, CDR2 SNEGSKA (reference sequence). This CDR3 reads CSALRSETQYF. CDR3 DNA: TGCAGTGCTCTCCGTTCAGAGACCCAGTACTTC.

The chain couples TRBV2 to TRBJ2-3; a possible D gene is TRBD1 (6 bases). The CDR3 extends over 15 amino acids. The germline V gene has CDR1 SNHLY and CDR2 FYNNEI. V was shortened by 6 bases and J by 2 bases, with 15 bases between the two germline ends. CDR3 in DNA: TGTGCCAGCAGGAAAAGGGACATCCACACAGATACGCAGTATTTT. It yields the protein CASRKRDIHTDTQYF.

Notes on this clone: This specimen includes other DNA sequences encoding the same CDR3. The chain combines TRBV5-1 with TRBJ2-7, with 8 bases aligning to TRBD1. This CDR3 is built from 14 residues. Germline V gene data show CDR1 as SGHRS and CDR2 as YFSETQ. Unmatched junction bases numbered 3, after V lost 0 bases and J lost 4 bases. Here the CDR3 reads CASSLGQGAYEQYF. The DNA for the CDR3 is TGCGCCAGCAGCTTGGGTCAGGGGGCTTACGAGCAGTACTTC.

The V and J genes are TRBV3-1 (or the pseudogene TRBV3-2) and TRBJ2-7; D perhaps matches TRBD1 (6 bases). CDR1 is LGHDT, CDR2 YNNKEL, per germline (reference sequence). The CDR3 consists of 12 residues. V gave up 8 bases and J gave up 6 bases, with 14 bases separating them. The CDR3 bases are TGTGCCAGCGGTTCAGGGGTCGGCGAGCAGTACTTC. This gives the protein CASGSGVGEQYF.

The genes are TRBV5-5 and TRBJ1-4; D is undetermined. Germline V gene sequence: CDR1 SGHKS, CDR2 YYEKEE (reference sequence). The CDR3 is 15 amino acids. V lost 3 bases and J lost 2, with 11 bases in between. CDR3 nucleotides: TGTGCCAGCAGCTACAACCGGAGGACTAATGAAAAACTGTTTTTT. Translated, it gives CASSYNRRTNEKLFF.

CDR3 sequence: CAWSGDYRQNNEQFF. CDR3 nucleotides: TGTGCCTGGAGTGGGGACTATCGGCAAAACAATGAGCAGTTCTTC. The chain is built from TRBV30 and TRBJ2-1; TRBD2 agrees at 7 bases. The junction had 8 bases not matched to a gene; V was cut back by 1 base and J by 5 bases. CDR1 is GTSNPN and CDR2 is SVGIG in the germline V gene (reference sequence). The CDR3 is 15 amino acids.

This clone appeared a few times. The chain carries TRBV5-4 and TRBJ1-1; 8 nucleotides align to TRBD1. Per the germline V gene, CDR1 is SGHNT and CDR2 is YYREEE (reference sequence). The junction had 5 bases not matched to a gene; V was cut back by 5 bases and J by 8 bases. The CDR3 covers 12 residues. As DNA, the CDR3 is TGTGCCAGCAGTTCAGGGGGCGCGGAAGCTTTCTTT. Translating gives CASSSGGAEAFF.

This clone was seen more than once but under ten times. The V gene is TRBV19, the J gene TRBJ1-3; D not resolved. The germline V and J ends were trimmed by 0 bases and 3 bases, with 12 bases remaining between them. CDR3 length: 16 amino acids. CDR1 is LNHDA and CDR2 is SQIVND in the germline V gene (reference sequence). The CDR3 DNA is TGTGCCAGTAGTATAGAACGGGAGGGCTTTGGAAACACCATATATTTT. This translates into CASSIEREGFGNTIYF.

The rearrangement uses TRBV5-1 and TRBJ2-1; 8 bases are a match to TRBD1. The V gene end was trimmed by 4 bases and the J gene end by 6 bases; junction bases not matched to a gene: 12. The CDR3 sequence is 16 residues long. The V gene's germline CDR1 is SGHRS and CDR2 YFSETQ. CDR3 sequence (DNA): TGCGCCAGCAGCCTTAGGACAGGGTATGTTTCCAATGAGCAGTTCTTC. This sequence encodes CASSLRTGYVSNEQFF.

This clone occurred a few times. The chain carries TRBV19 and TRBJ2-7, with D possibly TRBD1 on 7 matching bases. CDR3 length: 16 residues. Germline V gene lookup returns CDR1 LNHDA and CDR2 SQIVND (reference sequence). V lost 5 bases to trimming and J lost 2 bases, with 19 bases between them. The CDR3: CASSDRPGGLTYEQYF. As DNA, the CDR3 is TGTGCCAGTAGTGATCGGCCAGGGGGACTTACCTACGAGCAGTACTTC.

This chain links TRBV19 with TRBJ1-5; D is perhaps TRBD1 (6 bases). V was shortened by 7 bases and J by 0 bases, with 10 bases between the two germline ends. The CDR3 contains 14 residues. CDR1 and CDR2 from the germline V gene are LNHDA and SQIVND (reference sequence). Here the CDR3 reads CASTQGPSNQPQHF. DNA for the CDR3: TGTGCCAGTACCCAGGGGCCTAGCAATCAGCCCCAGCATTTT. Together with reference TRBV19 and TRBJ1-5, the CDR3 gives the full variable domain: DGGITQSPKYLFRKEGQNVTLSCEQNLNHDAMYWYRQDPGQGLRLIYYSQIVNDFQKGDIAEGYSVSREKKESFPLTVTSAQKNPTAFYLCASTQGPSNQPQHFGDGTRLSIL.

The chain carries TRBV7-9 and TRBJ2-3; 8 nucleotides align to TRBD1. Trimming at V came to 1 base and at J to 2 bases, leaving 2 bases not matched to a gene. The CDR3 loop spans 15 amino acids. Germline-derived CDR1 and CDR2 are SEHNR and FQNEAQ (reference sequence). CDR3 DNA: TGTGCCAGCAGCTTAGGGACAGGGATCACAGATACGCAGTATTTT. Protein: CASSLGTGITDTQYF.

The rearrangement uses TRBV5-1 and TRBJ1-4; D perhaps matches TRBD1 (5 bases). Germline V gene sequence: CDR1 SGHRS, CDR2 YFSETQ. The CDR3 is 13 amino acids. Trimming pared 1 base from V and 4 bases from J, leaving 5 bases between. CDR3 residues: CASSLQGNEKLFF. The CDR3 nucleotides are TGCGCCAGCAGCTTGCAGGGTAATGAAAAACTGTTTTTT.

V usage is TRBV24-1 and J usage is TRBJ2-7, with a weak D call TRBD1 (5 bases). The length of the CDR3 is 12 residues. V gave up 4 bases and J gave up 2 bases, with 5 bases separating them. CDR1 and CDR2 from the germline V gene are KGHDR and SFDVKD. CDR3 sequence: CATSEGPYEQYF. DNA of the CDR3: TGTGCCACCAGTGAGGGGCCCTACGAGCAGTACTTC.

This chain connects TRBV5-8 to TRBJ2-5, with 10 nucleotides matching TRBD2. The junction had 14 bases not matched to a gene; V was cut back by 4 bases and J by 5 bases. The germline CDR1 and CDR2 sequences are SGHTS and YDEGEE. This CDR3 contains 17 residues. CDR3 region: CASSRGLASGGFETQYF. As DNA, the CDR3 is TGTGCCAGCAGCCGGGGGTTGGCTAGCGGGGGATTTGAGACCCAGTACTTC.

This chain connects TRBV7-3 to TRBJ2-5; TRBD2 matches 15 bases. Unmatched junction bases numbered 6, after V lost 1 base and J lost 3 bases. The germline CDR1 and CDR2 sequences are SGHTA and FQGTGA. The CDR3 consists of 18 residues. The chain's CDR3 is CASSLNSGTSGRKETQYF. The CDR3, as DNA: TGTGCCAGCAGCTTAAACTCCGGGACTAGCGGGAGGAAAGAGACCCAGTACTTC.

The chain recombines TRBV6-1 with TRBJ1-6; 10 bases are shared with TRBD1. Germline lookup yields CDR1 MNHNS and CDR2 SASEGT. The CDR3 covers 16 residues. V was clipped by 3 bases and J by 6 bases; unmatched bases: 5. The CDR3: CASSDLTGGFNSPLHF. The CDR3 bases are TGTGCCAGCAGTGACTTGACAGGGGGCTTTAATTCACCCCTCCACTTT.

The genes are TRBV29-1 and TRBJ2-1, with D perhaps matching TRBD1 (5 bases). V was trimmed by 7 bases and J by 0 bases, leaving 7 bases between them. This CDR3 is built from 12 residues. Per the germline V gene, CDR1 is SQVTM and CDR2 is ANQGSEA. DNA for the CDR3: TGCAGCGGAGACAGCTCCTACAATGAGCAGTTCTTC. This translates into CSGDSSYNEQFF.

The genes are TRBV27 and TRBJ2-2; 8 bases are a match to TRBD2. V shed 10 bases, J shed 4 bases, and the junction held 2 bases outside the gene matches. Germline loops: CDR1 MNHEY, CDR2 SMNVEV (reference sequence). CDR3 length: 12 amino acids. CDR3 nucleotides: TGTGCCACCGGGGGGGCCACCGGGGAGCTGTTTTTT. Translating it yields CATGGATGELFF.

This chain uses TRBV27 with TRBJ1-1; D possibly corresponds to TRBD1 (5 bases). The ends were cut back, 2 bases at V and 4 bases at J, with 11 bases in the middle. Per germline, CDR1 MNHEY and CDR2 SMNVEV (reference sequence). The CDR3 loop spans 14 amino acids. The CDR3 reads CASSLLGEGTEAFF. For the CDR3, the DNA is TGTGCCAGCAGTTTACTGGGGGAGGGCACTGAAGCTTTCTTT.

The chain links TRBV30 to TRBJ1-3; no clear D gene. Deletions cut 0 bases from V and 3 bases from J, with 12 bases between. CDR3 size: 15 residues. Germline loops: CDR1 GTSNPN, CDR2 SVGIG (reference sequence). The CDR3 here is CAWSVEARYGNTIYF. The CDR3 DNA reads TGTGCCTGGAGTGTAGAAGCCAGGTATGGAAACACCATATATTTT. The full variable domain, with the rest looked up from reference TRBV30 and TRBJ1-3, is SQTIHQWPATLVQPVGSPLSLECTVEGTSNPNLYWYRQAAGRGLQLLFYSVGIGQISSEVPQNLSASRPQDRQFILSSKKLLLSDSGFYLCAWSVEARYGNTIYFGEGSWLTVV.

The chain uses TRBV7-9 and TRBJ2-2; a weak D match, TRBD1 (5 bases). V gave up 3 bases and J gave up 3 bases, with 11 bases separating them. The CDR3 runs to 15 residues. The germline gives CDR1 SEHNR, CDR2 FQNEAQ (reference sequence). In DNA, the CDR3 is TGTGCCAGCAGCTTTTCCAGGGCCGACACCGGGGAGCTGTTTTTT. The encoded protein is CASSFSRADTGELFF.

V gene TRBV2 combines with J gene TRBJ1-5; TRBD1 is a possible D gene (6 bases). The CDR3 covers 13 residues. Germline lookup yields CDR1 SNHLY and CDR2 FYNNEI. The ends were cut back, 5 bases at V and 4 bases at J, with 9 bases in the middle. Written as DNA, the CDR3 is TGTGCCAGCAGTTTACAGGGAAATCAGCCCCAGCATTTT. Amino acid sequence: CASSLQGNQPQHF.